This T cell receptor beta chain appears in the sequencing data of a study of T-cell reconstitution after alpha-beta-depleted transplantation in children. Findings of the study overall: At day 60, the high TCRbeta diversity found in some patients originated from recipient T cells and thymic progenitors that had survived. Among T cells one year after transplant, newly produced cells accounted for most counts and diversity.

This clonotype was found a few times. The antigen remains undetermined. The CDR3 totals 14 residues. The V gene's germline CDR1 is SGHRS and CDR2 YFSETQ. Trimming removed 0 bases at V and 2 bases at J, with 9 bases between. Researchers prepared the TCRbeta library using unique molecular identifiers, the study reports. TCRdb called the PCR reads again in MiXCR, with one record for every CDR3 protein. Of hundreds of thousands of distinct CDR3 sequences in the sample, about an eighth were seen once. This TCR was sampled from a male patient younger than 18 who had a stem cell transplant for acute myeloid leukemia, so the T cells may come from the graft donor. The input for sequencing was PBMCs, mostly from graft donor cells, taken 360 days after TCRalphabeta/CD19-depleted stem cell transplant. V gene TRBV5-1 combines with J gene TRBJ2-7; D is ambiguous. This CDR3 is CASSLETYPYEQYF. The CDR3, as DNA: TGCGCCAGCAGCTTGGAGACATACCCCTACGAGCAGTACTTC.